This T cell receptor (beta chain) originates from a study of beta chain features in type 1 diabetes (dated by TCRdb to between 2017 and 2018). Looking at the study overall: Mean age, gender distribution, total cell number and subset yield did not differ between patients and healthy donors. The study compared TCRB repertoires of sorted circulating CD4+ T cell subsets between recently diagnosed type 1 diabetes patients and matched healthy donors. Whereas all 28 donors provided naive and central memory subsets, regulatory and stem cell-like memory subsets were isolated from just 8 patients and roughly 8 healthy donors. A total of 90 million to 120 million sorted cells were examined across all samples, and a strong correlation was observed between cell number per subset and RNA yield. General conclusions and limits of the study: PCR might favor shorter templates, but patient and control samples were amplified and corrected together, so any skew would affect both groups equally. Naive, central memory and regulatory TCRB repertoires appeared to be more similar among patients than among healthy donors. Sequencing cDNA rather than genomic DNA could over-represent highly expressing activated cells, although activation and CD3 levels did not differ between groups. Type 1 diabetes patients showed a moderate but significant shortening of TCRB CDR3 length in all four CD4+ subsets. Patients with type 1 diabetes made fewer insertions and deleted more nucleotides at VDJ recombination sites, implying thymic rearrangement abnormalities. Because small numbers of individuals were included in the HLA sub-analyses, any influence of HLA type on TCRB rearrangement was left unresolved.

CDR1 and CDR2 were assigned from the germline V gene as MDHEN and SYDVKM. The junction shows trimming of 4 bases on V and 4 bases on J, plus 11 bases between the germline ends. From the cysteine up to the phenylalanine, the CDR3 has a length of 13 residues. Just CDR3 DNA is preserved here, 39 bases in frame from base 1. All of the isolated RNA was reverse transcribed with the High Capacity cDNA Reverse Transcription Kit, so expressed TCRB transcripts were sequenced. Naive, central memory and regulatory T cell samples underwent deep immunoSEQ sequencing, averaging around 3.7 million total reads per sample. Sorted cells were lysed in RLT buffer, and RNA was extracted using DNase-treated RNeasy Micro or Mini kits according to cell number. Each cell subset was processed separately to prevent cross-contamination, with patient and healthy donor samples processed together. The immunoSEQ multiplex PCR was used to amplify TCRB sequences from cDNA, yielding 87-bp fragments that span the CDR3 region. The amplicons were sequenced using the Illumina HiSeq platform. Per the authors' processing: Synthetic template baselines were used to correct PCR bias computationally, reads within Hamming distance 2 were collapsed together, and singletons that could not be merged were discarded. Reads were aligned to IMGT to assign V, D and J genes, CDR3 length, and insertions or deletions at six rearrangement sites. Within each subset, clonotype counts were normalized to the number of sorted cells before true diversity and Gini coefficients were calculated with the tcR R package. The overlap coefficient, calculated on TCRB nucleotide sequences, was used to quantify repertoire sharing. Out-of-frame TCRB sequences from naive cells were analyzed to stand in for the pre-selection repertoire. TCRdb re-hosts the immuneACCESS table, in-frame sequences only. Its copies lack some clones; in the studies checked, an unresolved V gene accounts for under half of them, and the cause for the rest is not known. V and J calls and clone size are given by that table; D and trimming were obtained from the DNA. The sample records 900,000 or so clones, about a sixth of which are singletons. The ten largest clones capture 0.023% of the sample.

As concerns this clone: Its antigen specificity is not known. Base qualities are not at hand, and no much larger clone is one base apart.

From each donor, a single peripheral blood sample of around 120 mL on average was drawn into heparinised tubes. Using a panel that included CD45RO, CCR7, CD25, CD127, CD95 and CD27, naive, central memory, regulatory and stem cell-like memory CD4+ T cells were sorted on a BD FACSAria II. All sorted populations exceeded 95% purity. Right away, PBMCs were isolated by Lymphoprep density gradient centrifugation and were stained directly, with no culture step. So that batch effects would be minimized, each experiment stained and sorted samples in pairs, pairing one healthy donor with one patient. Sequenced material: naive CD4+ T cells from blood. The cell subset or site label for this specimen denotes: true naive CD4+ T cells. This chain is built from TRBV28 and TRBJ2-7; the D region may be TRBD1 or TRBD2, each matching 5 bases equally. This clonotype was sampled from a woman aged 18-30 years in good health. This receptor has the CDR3 CASSSGPPYEQYF. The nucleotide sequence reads TGTGCCAGCAGTTCGGGACCGCCATACGAGCAGTACTTC. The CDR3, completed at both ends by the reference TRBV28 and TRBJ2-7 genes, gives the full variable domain DVKVTQSSRYLVKRTGEKVFLECVQDMDHENMFWYRQDPGLGLRLIYFSYDVKMKEKGDIPEGYSVSREKKERFSLILESASTNQTSMYLCASSSGPPYEQYFGPGTRLTVT.